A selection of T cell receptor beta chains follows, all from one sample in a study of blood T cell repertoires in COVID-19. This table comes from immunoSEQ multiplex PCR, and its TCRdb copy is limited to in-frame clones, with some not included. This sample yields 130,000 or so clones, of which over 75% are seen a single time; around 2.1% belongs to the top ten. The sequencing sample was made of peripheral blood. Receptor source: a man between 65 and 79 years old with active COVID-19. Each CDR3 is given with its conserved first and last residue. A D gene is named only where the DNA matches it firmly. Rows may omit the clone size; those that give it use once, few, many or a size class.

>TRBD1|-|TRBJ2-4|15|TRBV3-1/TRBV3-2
CASSQDGTGANIQYF
TGTGCCAGCAGCCAAGATGGGACAGGGGCGAACATTCAGTACTTC
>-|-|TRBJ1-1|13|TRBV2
CATRGGLETEAFF
TGTGCCACCCGCGGGGGGCTGGAGACTGAAGCTTTCTTT
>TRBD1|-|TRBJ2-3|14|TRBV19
CASSRGSGTDTQYF
TGTGCCAGTAGCAGGGGGAGTGGGACAGATACGCAGTATTTT
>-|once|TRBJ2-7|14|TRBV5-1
CASSTEGSSYEQYF
TGCGCCAGCAGCACGGAGGGCAGCTCCTACGAGCAGTACTTC
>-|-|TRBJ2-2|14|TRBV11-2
CASSLVGVSGELFF
TGTGCCAGCAGCTTAGTCGGGGTGTCCGGGGAGCTGTTTTTT
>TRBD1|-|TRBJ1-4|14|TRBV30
CAWSTGGDSEKLFF
TGTGCCTGGAGTACAGGGGGGGATAGTGAAAAACTGTTTTTT
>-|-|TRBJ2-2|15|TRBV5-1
CASSYRGEGTGELFF
TGCGCCAGCAGCTATCGCGGAGAAGGCACCGGGGAGCTGTTTTTT
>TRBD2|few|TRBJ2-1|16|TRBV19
CASTSLAGGILDEQFF
TGTGCCAGTACGAGCCTAGCGGGAGGGATTTTGGATGAGCAGTTCTTC
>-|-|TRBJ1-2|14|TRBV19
CASSSKGEDYGYTF
TGTGCCAGTAGTAGCAAAGGCGAGGACTATGGCTACACCTTC
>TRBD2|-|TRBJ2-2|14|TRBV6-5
CASTKRESTGELFF
TGTGCCAGCACGAAGCGGGAGAGCACCGGGGAGCTGTTTTTT
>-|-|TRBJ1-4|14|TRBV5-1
CASSMGGSNEKLFF
TGCGCCAGCAGCATGGGGGGCTCTAATGAAAAACTGTTTTTT
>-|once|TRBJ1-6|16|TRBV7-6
CASSPNPGIYNSPLHF
TGTGCCAGCAGCCCAAACCCAGGGATCTATAATTCACCCCTCCACTTT
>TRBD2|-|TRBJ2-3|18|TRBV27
CASSPPGLGASSTDTQYF
TGTGCCAGCAGTCCTCCGGGACTAGGAGCCTCTAGCACAGATACGCAGTATTTT
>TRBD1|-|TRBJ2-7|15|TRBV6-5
CASSSQDRGVYEQYF
TGTGCCAGCAGTAGTCAGGACAGGGGTGTTTACGAGCAGTACTTC
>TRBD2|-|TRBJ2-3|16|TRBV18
CASSRGVSGSTDTQYF
TGTGCCAGCTCCCGGGGCGTTAGCGGGAGCACAGATACGCAGTATTTT
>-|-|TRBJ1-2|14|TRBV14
CASSQDTGPYGYTF
TGTGCCAGCAGCCAAGATACAGGCCCTTATGGCTACACCTTC
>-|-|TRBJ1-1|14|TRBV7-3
CASSLQRVNTEAFF
TGTGCCAGCAGCTTACAGCGGGTGAACACTGAAGCTTTCTTT
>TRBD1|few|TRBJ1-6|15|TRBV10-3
CAISERGQGNSPLHF
TGTGCCATCAGTGAGAGGGGACAGGGTAATTCACCCCTCCACTTT
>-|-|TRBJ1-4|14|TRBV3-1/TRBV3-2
CASSQDSAGEKLFF
TGTGCCAGCAGCCAAGATTCGGCCGGGGAAAAACTGTTTTTT
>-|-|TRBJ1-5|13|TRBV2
CASSVDSPQPQHF
TGTGCCAGCAGTGTGGACAGTCCCCAGCCCCAACATTTT
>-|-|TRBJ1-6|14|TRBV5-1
CASSLGGGNSPLHF
TGCGCCAGCAGCTTGGGAGGGGGTAATTCACCCCTCCACTTT
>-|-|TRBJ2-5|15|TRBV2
CASSHLRGWEETQYF
TGTGCCAGCAGTCACCTAAGAGGTTGGGAAGAGACCCAGTACTTC
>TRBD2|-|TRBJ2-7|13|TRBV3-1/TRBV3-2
CASSQGGNYEQYF
TGTGCCAGCAGCCAGGGGGGGAACTACGAGCAGTACTTC
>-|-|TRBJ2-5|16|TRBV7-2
CASSLALAGLEETQYF
TGTGCCAGCAGCTTGGCCCTGGCAGGGTTAGAAGAGACCCAGTACTTC
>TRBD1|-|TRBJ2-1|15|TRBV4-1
CASSQGGQGPDEQFF
TGCGCCAGCAGCCAGGGTGGACAGGGTCCCGATGAGCAGTTCTTC
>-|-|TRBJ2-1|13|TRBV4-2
CASSQDLKPEQFF
TGTGCCAGCAGCCAAGATCTGAAGCCGGAGCAGTTCTTC
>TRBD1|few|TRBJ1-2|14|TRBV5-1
CASSQGQGADGYTF
TGCGCCAGCAGCCAGGGACAGGGGGCTGATGGCTACACCTTC
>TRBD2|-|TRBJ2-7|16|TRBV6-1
CASSEAMGGRAGEQYF
TGTGCCAGCAGTGAAGCGATGGGCGGGAGGGCCGGAGAGCAGTACTTC
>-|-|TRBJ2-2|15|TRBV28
CASRGTSGATGELFF
TGTGCCAGCAGGGGAACCAGTGGGGCCACCGGGGAGCTGTTTTTT
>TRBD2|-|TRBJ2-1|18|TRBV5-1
CASSSGLAGVSSYNEQFF
TGCGCCAGCAGCTCGGGACTAGCGGGAGTAAGCTCCTACAATGAGCAGTTCTTC
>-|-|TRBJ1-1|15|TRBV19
CATDDSTRGNTEAFF
TGTGCCACCGACGACTCCACCCGGGGGAACACTGAAGCTTTCTTT
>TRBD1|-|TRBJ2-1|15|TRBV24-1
CATSDLGRGPIEQFF
TGTGCCACCAGTGATTTGGGCAGGGGGCCGATTGAGCAGTTCTTC
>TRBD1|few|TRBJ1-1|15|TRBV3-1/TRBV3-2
CASRNRGSSTREAFF
TGTGCCAGCAGGAACAGGGGATCCTCAACACGTGAAGCTTTCTTT
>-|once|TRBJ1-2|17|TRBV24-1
CATSDHQSGGDLYGYTF
TGTGCCACCAGTGACCACCAAAGCGGGGGGGACCTCTATGGCTACACCTTC
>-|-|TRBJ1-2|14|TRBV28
CASSLKQGFTGYTF
TGTGCCAGCAGTTTAAAACAGGGATTTACTGGCTACACCTTC
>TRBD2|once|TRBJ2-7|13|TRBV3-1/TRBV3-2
CASRLAASYEQYF
TGTGCCAGCAGACTAGCGGCTTCCTACGAGCAGTACTTC